This paragraph reports one TCR beta chain. Per the original data handling: Estimation of nucleated cell counts was performed using reference gene primer amplification. Sequencing was performed with immunoSEQ multiplex PCR; in TCRdb, only in-frame clones are kept and a portion is missing. That table is the source of V, J and clone size, and D and trimming were worked out from the DNA. Here the sample spans about 270,000 clones, 83% being singletons. This entry is derived from a study of blood T cell repertoires in COVID-19. Study context: The samples span acute and convalescent COVID-19 from the United States, Italy and Spain. The cDNA or gDNA used as material had been derived from T cells, B-cell-depleted T cells, or PBMCs.

This sequence was found in a woman aged 45 to 65 who had recovered from COVID-19. Sequenced material: peripheral blood.

CDR3 bases: TGTGCCAGCAGCTCTAAGCTAGCCGGAAACACCATATATTTT. Translation gives CASSSKLAGNTIYF. V is TRBV11-3 and J is TRBJ1-3; D remains ambiguous. Germline CDR1 and CDR2: SGHNT and YENEEA. Trimming stripped 4 bases from V and 4 bases from J, with 11 bases between. This CDR3 comprises 14 residues. The variable domain in full, completed from reference TRBV11-3 and TRBJ1-3, reads EAGVVQSPRYKIIEKKQPVAFWCNPISGHNTLYWYLQNLGQGPELLIRYENEEAVDDSQLPKDRFSAERLKGVDSTLKIQPAELGDSAVYLCASSSKLAGNTIYFGEGSWLTVV.